This passage covers 25 T cell receptor beta chains from one sample sequenced in a study of T cell changes during pregnancy in multiple sclerosis. Assay: immunoSEQ multiplex PCR; the TCRdb copy retains only in-frame clones and omits some. The sample has 39,000 or so clones; 90% to 95% are singletons. The source material was CD8+ T cells from peripheral blood mononuclear cells, sampled in the third trimester of pregnancy. The receptor source for this set is a female donor with multiple sclerosis, enrolled in a pregnancy study.

The chain is built from TRBV19 and TRBJ2-1; 7 bases match TRBD2. This CDR3 has 13 amino acids. Germline lookup yields CDR1 LNHDA and CDR2 SQIVND (reference sequence). With 7 bases clipped from V and 6 bases from J, the junction kept 6 bases outside the gene matches. CDR3 bases: TGTGCCAGTACCATCGCGGGGGTCAATGAGCAGTTCTTC. Amino acid sequence: CASTIAGVNEQFF.

V usage is TRBV5-1 and J usage is TRBJ2-1; the match to TRBD2 covers 8 bases. Germline lookup yields CDR1 SGHRS and CDR2 YFSETQ. V lost 3 bases and J lost 5; bases outside the gene matches: 10. This CDR3 spans 16 amino acids. The CDR3 sequence is CASSYIAGTQHNEQFF. The CDR3 DNA sequence: TGCGCCAGCAGCTATATAGCGGGAACACAACACAATGAGCAGTTCTTC.

The V call is TRBV28, the J call TRBJ2-3; TRBD2 matches 12 bases. The CDR3 runs to 16 residues. The V and J ends lost 1 base and 3 bases, in that order; junction bases with no gene match: 2. Germline CDR1 MDHEN, CDR2 SYDVKM. The CDR3 DNA is TGTGCCAGCAGTTTATCGACTAGCGGGAGTACAGATACGCAGTATTTT. Translated: CASSLSTSGSTDTQYF.

The chain employs TRBV5-1 and TRBJ2-1; the D is unclear. Germline V gene sequence: CDR1 SGHRS, CDR2 YFSETQ. This CDR3 contains 15 residues. The ends were cut back, 3 bases at V and 5 bases at J, with 15 bases in the middle. CDR3 in amino acids: CASSSNMELNNEQFF. In DNA form, the CDR3 reads TGCGCCAGCAGCTCCAATATGGAGCTGAACAATGAGCAGTTCTTC. Full variable domain (remainder filled in from reference TRBV5-1 and TRBJ2-1): KAGVTQTPRYLIKTRGQQVTLSCSPISGHRSVSWYQQTPGQGLQFLFEYFSETQRNKGNFPGRFSGRQFSNSRSEMNVSTLELGDSALYLCASSSNMELNNEQFFGPGTRLTVL.

In this sample, this clone turned up a few times. The V and J genes are TRBV7-8 and TRBJ2-2; 9 bases align to TRBD2. The CDR3 sequence is 17 residues long. Per germline, CDR1 SGHVS and CDR2 FQNEAQ. With V trimmed by 6 bases and J by 6 bases, 14 bases remained unmatched. CDR3 sequence (DNA): TGTGCCAGCAGGATGCGGGGGCTAGCGGGAAAGCCCGGGGAGCTGTTTTTT. As protein: CASRMRGLAGKPGELFF.

The chain carries TRBV9 and TRBJ2-3, with TRBD2 matching over 10 bases. Looked up from germline, CDR1 is SGDLS and CDR2 is YYNGEE. The CDR3 is 15 residues long. V dropped 3 bases and J dropped 6; count of bases not matched to a gene: 7. CDR3 in DNA: TGTGCCAGCAGCGGTAGCGGGAGGACGGTGGATACGCAGTATTTT. Translation: CASSGSGRTVDTQYF. The full variable domain, in which reference TRBV9 and TRBJ2-3 provide the parts outside the CDR3, is DSGVTQTPKHLITATGQRVTLRCSPRSGDLSVYWYQQSLDQGLQFLIQYYNGEERAKGNILERFSAQQFPDLHSELNLSSLELGDSALYFCASSGSGRTVDTQYFGPGTRLTVL.

The chain employs TRBV9 and TRBJ2-7; D perhaps matches TRBD2 (5 bases). Deletions cut 0 bases from V and 3 bases from J, with 13 bases between. Per the germline V gene, CDR1 is SGDLS and CDR2 is YYNGEE. This CDR3 has 15 residues. CDR3 sequence (DNA): TGTGCCAGCAGCGTAGGGAATAGCGCGGGCTACGAGCAGTACTTC. It yields the protein CASSVGNSAGYEQYF.

This chain joins TRBV5-1 and TRBJ1-5, with 8 bases that match TRBD1. Germline V gives CDR1 SGHRS, CDR2 YFSETQ. Germline trimming cut 2 bases from V and 1 base from J; bases unmatched to any gene: 2. The CDR3 totals 15 residues. Written as DNA, the CDR3 is TGCGCCAGCAGCTTTACAGGGGGGAGCAATCAGCCCCAGCATTTT. Its translation is CASSFTGGSNQPQHF.

V and J are TRBV5-6 and TRBJ2-5; D is unclear. Germline CDR1 is SGHDT and CDR2 is YYEEEE. The CDR3 extends over 12 amino acids. Trimming took off 3 bases at V and 4 bases at J, with 7 bases between the two ends. CDR3 sequence reads: CASSSLTETQYF. The CDR3, as DNA: TGTGCCAGCAGCTCACTAACAGAGACCCAGTACTTC.

CDR3 sequence (DNA): TGTGCCAGCAGTGAGTCCGCGCGGGCTCAGCCCCAGCATTTT. Residues: CASSESARAQPQHF. J is TRBJ1-5 and V is TRBV2; D is ambiguous. Germline-derived CDR1 and CDR2 are SNHLY and FYNNEI. V was trimmed by 3 bases and J by 6 bases, leaving 12 bases between them. CDR3 length: 14 amino acids.

This clone was observed once. The gene calls are TRBV19 and TRBJ2-5; TRBD2 matches at 12 bases. CDR3 size: 17 residues. The V gene end was trimmed by 0 bases and the J gene end by 5 bases; junction bases not matched to a gene: 7. Germline V gene lookup returns CDR1 LNHDA and CDR2 SQIVND (reference sequence). The CDR3 sequence: CASSIDQRLAGVETQYF. Here the CDR3 DNA reads TGTGCCAGTAGTATAGATCAACGACTAGCGGGAGTGGAGACCCAGTACTTC.

This CDR3 is CASSELGTQQGEQFF. The CDR3 nucleotides are TGTGCCAGCAGCGAACTCGGGACACAACAGGGCGAGCAGTTCTTC. The chain couples TRBV9 to TRBJ2-1; D might be TRBD1 (6 bases). The CDR3 loop spans 15 amino acids. Trimming cost V 3 bases and J 10 bases, with 20 bases left between them. Germline loops: CDR1 SGDLS, CDR2 YYNGEE.

In its sample, this clone was seen once. The chain has TRBV7-6 and TRBJ1-1, with D perhaps matching TRBD1 (5 bases). Trimming stripped 3 bases from V and 1 base from J, with 9 bases between. The CDR3 covers 14 residues. CDR1 and CDR2 (germline): SGHVS, FNYEAQ. The CDR3 DNA reads TGTGCCAGCAGCTTGGGGGGACCGAACACTGAAGCTTTCTTT. Its translation is CASSLGGPNTEAFF.

This chain links TRBV5-6 with TRBJ2-7, with 12 bases fitting TRBD1. Germline-derived CDR1 and CDR2 are SGHDT and YYEEEE. J was trimmed by 0 bases and V by 3 bases; bases with no gene match: 4. The CDR3 runs to 16 residues. The CDR3 DNA follows: TGTGCCAGCAGCTCAGGGACAGGGGGCTTCTCCTACGAGCAGTACTTC. Its protein product is CASSSGTGGFSYEQYF.

This chain joins TRBV6-4 and TRBJ1-2; no firm D call. V shed 0 bases and J shed 8 bases, with 16 bases lying between them. In germline, CDR1 is MRHNA, CDR2 SNTAGT. This CDR3 contains 15 residues. CDR3 sequence reads: CASSDSGGGSVGYTF. CDR3 sequence (DNA): TGTGCCAGCAGTGACTCGGGCGGCGGGTCCGTGGGCTACACCTTC.

The gene calls are TRBV4-1 and TRBJ2-7; the match to TRBD2 covers 12 bases. CDR1 MGHRA and CDR2 YSYEKL come from the germline V gene. V lost 5 bases to trimming and J lost 3 bases; unmatched junction nucleotides: 5. The CDR3 totals 15 residues. CDR3 sequence: CASSSTSGSGYEQYF. The CDR3 DNA is TGCGCCAGCAGCTCGACTAGCGGGAGTGGCTACGAGCAGTACTTC.

This clone was counted only a few times. The rearrangement links TRBV7-9 to TRBJ2-1; D perhaps matches TRBD1 (6 bases). There are 14 residues in the CDR3. Trimming cost V 5 bases and J 8 bases, with 16 bases left between them. Germline assignment: CDR1 SEHNR and CDR2 FQNEAQ (reference sequence). CDR3 nucleotide sequence: TGTGCCAGCAGCGCACCCCGGGACACCCATGAGCAGTTCTTC. Amino acid sequence: CASSAPRDTHEQFF.

The chain employs TRBV19 and TRBJ2-7; the match to TRBD1 covers 8 bases. V dropped 5 bases and J dropped 4; count of bases not matched to a gene: 10. CDR3 length: 15 residues. The V gene's germline CDR1 is LNHDA and CDR2 SQIVND (reference sequence). The CDR3 reads CASSFLDRAGYEQYF. CDR3 bases: TGTGCCAGTAGTTTCCTGGACAGGGCTGGGTACGAGCAGTACTTC. Filled out from reference TRBV19 and TRBJ2-7, the complete variable domain reads DGGITQSPKYLFRKEGQNVTLSCEQNLNHDAMYWYRQDPGQGLRLIYYSQIVNDFQKGDIAEGYSVSREKKESFPLTVTSAQKNPTAFYLCASSFLDRAGYEQYFGPGTRLTVT.

The V and J genes are TRBV5-4 and TRBJ2-1; the match to TRBD2 covers 11 bases. The CDR3 extends over 16 amino acids. The V segment lost 4 bases and the J segment 2 bases; nucleotides outside the gene matches: 5. CDR1 is SGHNT and CDR2 is YYREEE in the germline V gene (reference sequence). CDR3 in amino acids: CASSEQGLAAYNEQFF. The CDR3 DNA reads TGTGCCAGCAGCGAGCAGGGACTAGCGGCCTACAATGAGCAGTTCTTC.

This clone was detected once. The chain couples TRBV28 to TRBJ2-7, with a tentative D call TRBD2 (6 bases). The CDR3 spans 11 residues. Between the trimmed V and J ends, which lost 9 bases and 1 base, there was a span of 7 bases. The germline gives CDR1 MDHEN, CDR2 SYDVKM. This CDR3 is CAREGSYEQYF. In nucleotides, the CDR3 is TGTGCCAGGGAGGGGTCCTACGAGCAGTACTTC. The full variable domain, with the rest looked up from reference TRBV28 and TRBJ2-7, is DVKVTQSSRYLVKRTGEKVFLECVQDMDHENMFWYRQDPGLGLRLIYFSYDVKMKEKGDIPEGYSVSREKKERFSLILESASTNQTSMYLCAREGSYEQYFGPGTRLTVT.

This clone has a handful of counts. The V gene is TRBV4-1, the J gene TRBJ1-1, with 8 nucleotides matching TRBD1. The CDR3 is 15 amino acids. CDR1 and CDR2 from the germline V gene are MGHRA and YSYEKL. J gave up 3 bases and V 4 bases, and 7 bases lay outside the gene matches. The CDR3 loop is CASSRDPGGYTEAFF. CDR3 nucleotide sequence: TGCGCCAGCAGCCGGGACCCAGGGGGCTACACTGAAGCTTTCTTT.

The rearrangement links TRBV5-4 to TRBJ2-1, with 14 bases identical to TRBD2. The CDR3 runs to 18 residues. Germline trimming cut 0 bases from V and 2 bases from J; bases unmatched to any gene: 4. Germline CDR1 SGHNT, CDR2 YYREEE (reference sequence). CDR3 sequence (DNA): TGTGCCAGCAGCTTGGGACTAGCGGGAGGGCCCACCTACAATGAGCAGTTCTTC. This sequence encodes CASSLGLAGGPTYNEQFF.

The chain carries TRBV5-5 and TRBJ2-3, with TRBD1 identical over 9 bases. Germline V lookup: CDR1 SGHKS, CDR2 YYEKEE (reference sequence). The CDR3 is made up of 15 amino acids. Unmatched junction bases numbered 5, after V lost 2 bases and J lost 4 bases. The CDR3 region has the DNA TGTGCCAGCAGCTTTCGACAGGGGGTTTCAGATACGCAGTATTTT. As protein: CASSFRQGVSDTQYF.

The gene calls are TRBV9 and TRBJ1-3; no clear D gene. This CDR3 spans 15 amino acids. The V gene's germline CDR1 is SGDLS and CDR2 YYNGEE. Trimming stripped 0 bases from V and 0 bases from J, with 7 bases between. In DNA, the CDR3 is TGTGCCAGCAGCGTAGGGGCAGCCTCTGGAAACACCATATATTTT. It is translated as CASSVGAASGNTIYF.

The DNA for the CDR3 is TGTGCCAGCAGTCCCGGAGGGAACTCCTACGAGCAGTACTTC. This translates into CASSPGGNSYEQYF. The chain is built from TRBV27 and TRBJ2-7; a weak D match, TRBD2 (6 bases). From germline, CDR1 is MNHEY and CDR2 SMNVEV (reference sequence). V was clipped by 5 bases and J by 0 bases, with 11 bases between them. The CDR3 runs to 14 residues.